This TCR beta chain was sequenced for a study of T cell repertoires in cytomegalovirus infection (dated by TCRdb to about 2019). Context from the whole study: Donor HLA type was relevant to the analysis, because carriage of CMV infection together with the matching HLA type was indicated by public TCR beta signatures.

The sequencer listed for this sample is Illumina HiSeq 1500. TCRdb applied fastp at Q25 and MiXCR to the public reads, then kept only in-frame beta chains. Rows with one shared CDR3 protein collapse into an entry with the most common genes and DNA. This sample has about 680,000 distinct CDR3 sequences in its table, and less than 25% of those were observed once. The ten biggest clones cover less than 9.5% of the sample. Findings and caveats that apply to the study as a whole: In the ex vivo response, HLA-C-restricted CMV-specific TCR beta clonotypes were dominant, and in two of eight donors the single most frequent clonotype came from this HLA-C-restricted group. Carriers of CMV infection plus the relevant HLA type were discriminated by the cumulative frequency of public TCR beta family members in the study cohort and in an independent approximately 360-donor cohort.

CDR1 is given as SGHRS and CDR2 as YFSETQ, both from the germline V gene. Trimming removed 5 bases from V and 2 bases from J; the gene matches leave 9 bases unexplained. The CDR3 numbers 15 residues from cysteine through phenylalanine. Only the CDR3 DNA stays, 45 bases, in frame from base 1. In regard to this clonotype: Which antigen it targets is not known. No base qualities exist here, and no much larger clone lies one base off it.

The sample was CD8+ T cells from PBMCs. Recombination connected TRBV5-1 to TRBJ2-5; the junction holds 7 bases that match TRBD1. This clonotype was sampled from a human donor in good health (CMV status not recorded). Some clones in this sample may be carry-over from other donors' samples. CDR3 loop: CASSRSRDRQETQYF. The DNA reads TGCGCCAGCAGTCGAAGCCGGGACAGACAAGAGACCCAGTACTTC. The entire variable domain, with the stretches around the CDR3 drawn from the reference TRBV5-1 and TRBJ2-5 proteins, is KAGVTQTPRYLIKTRGQQVTLSCSPISGHRSVSWYQQTPGQGLQFLFEYFSETQRNKGNFPGRFSGRQFSNSRSEMNVSTLELGDSALYLCASSRSRDRQETQYFGPGTRLLVL.